These 15 T cell receptor beta chains originate from one sample sequenced in a study of T cells in Graves' hyperthyroidism and ophthalmopathy. Amplification of TCR beta CDR3 regions used RNA as the template. With the HTBI primer set, the TCR CDR3 went through a first round of RT-PCR. TCRdb used MiXCR to reprocess the multiplex PCR reads, holding one entry per CDR3 protein. The sample yields just under 750,000 distinct CDR3 sequences, roughly 32% seen once. Material: blood. These receptors originate from a woman aged 40 to 50 with Graves' hyperthyroidism.

This clonotype was seen at least ten times. The rearrangement uses TRBV29-1 and TRBJ2-7, with D tentatively TRBD1 (5 bases). The germline V gene has CDR1 SQVTM and CDR2 ANQGSEA. This CDR3 contains 15 residues. The V and J ends lost 2 bases and 4 bases respectively, with 18 bases between them. The CDR3 loop is CSVESASDKIYEQYF. The CDR3 DNA sequence: TGCAGCGTTGAAAGTGCCTCGGACAAGATATACGAGCAGTACTTC.

This clonotype was seen ten or more times. The chain employs TRBV12-3 or TRBV12-4 and TRBJ1-2; D call uncertain. Trimming shortened V by 7 bases and J by 6 bases, and 12 bases separated the two germline ends. This CDR3 region has 12 residues. The CDR3 loop is CASTGRQDGYTF. The CDR3 nucleotides are TGTGCCAGCACGGGGAGGCAGGATGGCTACACCTTC.

Points on this clonotype: One end of the junction varies from germline; a read error may be responsible. The chain employs TRBV10-3 and TRBJ2-2; 9 bases agree with TRBD2. The CDR3 is made up of 19 amino acids. The V gene's germline CDR1 is ENHRY and CDR2 SYGVKD. CDR3 DNA sequence: TGTGCCAGCAGTGAAGGGCGTTGGGTCGGACTAGCGTTTTCCGGGGAGCTGTTTTTT. Protein sequence: CASSEGRWVGLAFSGELFF.

V usage is TRBV4-2 and J usage is TRBJ2-7, with a weak D call TRBD2 (6 bases). The CDR3 extends over 13 amino acids. CDR1 is LGHNA and CDR2 is YNFKEQ in the germline V gene. V dropped 1 base and J dropped 6 bases, with 10 bases sitting between them. DNA of the CDR3: TGTGCCAGCAGCCAAGTGACCGGGGGCGAGCAGTACTTC. Residues: CASSQVTGGEQYF.

This sequence joins TRBV19 and TRBJ1-5; D not resolved. The CDR3 loop spans 14 amino acids. V gave up 1 base and J gave up 10 bases, with 14 bases separating them. The germline V gene encodes CDR1 LNHDA and CDR2 SQIVND (reference sequence). The CDR3 bases are TGTGCCAGTAGTATAGTAGGCCATATCCCTCCCCAGCATTTT. Its translation: CASSIVGHIPPQHF. The full variable domain, completed using reference TRBV19 and TRBJ1-5, is DGGITQSPKYLFRKEGQNVTLSCEQNLNHDAMYWYRQDPGQGLRLIYYSQIVNDFQKGDIAEGYSVSREKKESFPLTVTSAQKNPTAFYLCASSIVGHIPPQHFGDGTRLSIL.

This clonotype was observed a handful of times. V gene TRBV4-1 combines with J gene TRBJ2-7; tentative D call: TRBD2 (5 bases). V was trimmed by 1 base and J by 0 bases, leaving 10 bases between them. The V gene's germline CDR1 is MGHRA and CDR2 YSYEKL. The CDR3 covers 15 residues. CDR3 in DNA: TGCGCCAGCAGCCAAGTTTGGGGAGACTCCTACGAGCAGTACTTC. Translated: CASSQVWGDSYEQYF.

There are a few counts of this clonotype. The rearrangement joins TRBV6-6 to TRBJ1-2; TRBD1 matches 8 bases. The V gene's germline CDR1 is MNHNY and CDR2 SVGAGI (reference sequence). This CDR3 is 16 amino acids long. Trimming cost V 0 bases and J 5 bases; bases outside gene matches: 8. Here the CDR3 DNA reads TGTGCCAGCAGTTACTCAGGGACAGGTCTGGTGTATGGCTACACCTTC. This codes for CASSYSGTGLVYGYTF.

Worth noting for this clonotype: The junction departs from germline at one end; a sequencing error may be responsible. The chain is built from TRBV9 and TRBJ2-2; D unclear. Germline CDR1 reads SGDLS; CDR2 reads YYNGEE. This CDR3 has 17 residues. The CDR3 region has the DNA TGTGCCAACAGCGTAGGTAGAACACCGAAACGGGCCGGGGAGCTGTTTTTT. It specifies CANSVGRTPKRAGELFF.

This clonotype was seen only a few times. The V and J genes are TRBV6-6 and TRBJ1-3; D is undetermined. V dropped 4 bases and J dropped 0 bases, with 13 bases sitting between them. The CDR3 is 16 residues long. Germline CDR1 MNHNY, CDR2 SVGAGI (reference sequence). Written as DNA, the CDR3 is TGTGCCAGCAGTTTTTACAGCTTGAGCTCTGGAAACACCATATATTTT. This encodes CASSFYSLSSGNTIYF.

This clonotype showed up just a few times. This chain uses TRBV7-9 with TRBJ1-5, with a weak D call TRBD1 (6 bases). Looked up from germline, CDR1 is SEHNR and CDR2 is FQNEAQ (reference sequence). This CDR3 spans 16 amino acids. Trimming took off 3 bases at V and 1 base at J, with 13 bases between the two ends. CDR3 DNA sequence: TGTGCCAGCAGCTTCAGGGGAGTTGGGAGCAATCAGCCCCAGCATTTT. Translation: CASSFRGVGSNQPQHF.

This clonotype came up a few times. The chain recombines TRBV5-1 with TRBJ1-2; TRBD1 might be the D (5 bases). V was cut by 1 base and J by 2 bases, with 9 bases left in between. This CDR3 has 14 amino acids. CDR1 and CDR2 from the germline V gene are SGHRS and YFSETQ. This chain's CDR3 is CASSLQGVNYGYTF. The CDR3 nucleotides read TGCGCCAGCAGCTTGCAGGGAGTAAACTATGGCTACACCTTC. The full variable domain, with the rest looked up from reference TRBV5-1 and TRBJ1-2, is KAGVTQTPRYLIKTRGQQVTLSCSPISGHRSVSWYQQTPGQGLQFLFEYFSETQRNKGNFPGRFSGRQFSNSRSEMNVSTLELGDSALYLCASSLQGVNYGYTFGSGTRLTVV.

This clonotype was observed at least ten times. The chain has TRBV7-2 and TRBJ1-6; D is ambiguous. Germline CDR1 reads SGHTA; CDR2 reads FQGNSA. The V and J ends lost 6 bases and 7 bases respectively, with 7 bases between them. The CDR3 consists of 12 residues. CDR3: CASSSLNSPLHF. As DNA, the CDR3 is TGTGCCAGCAGTTCTCTAAATTCACCCCTCCACTTT.

The gene calls are TRBV19 and TRBJ1-2; D is possibly TRBD1 (5 bases). Germline loops: CDR1 LNHDA, CDR2 SQIVND (reference sequence). Between the trimmed V and J ends, which lost 3 bases and 7 bases, there was a span of 15 bases. The CDR3 has 14 residues. The chain's CDR3 is CASSIQGALSGYTF. Here the CDR3 DNA reads TGTGCCAGTAGTATTCAAGGGGCCTTGAGTGGCTACACCTTC.

Concerning this clonotype: A read error is possible here, since a much larger clone lies one base away. In this CDR3 the conserved last residue, phenylalanine or tryptophan, is missing, so a read error is likely. V and J are TRBV19 and TRBJ1-4; unclear D gene. From germline, CDR1 is LNHDA and CDR2 SQIVND (reference sequence). The CDR3 totals 15 residues. V lost 5 bases and J 1 base, leaving 11 bases between the germline ends. CDR3 sequence reads: CASSPRTGTNEKLFS. CDR3 in DNA: TGTGCCAGTAGTCCTCGGACCGGAACTAATGAAAAACTGTTTTCT.

Worth noting for this clonotype: An end of the junction differs from the germline gene, which may be a read error. The chain is built from TRBV11-2 and TRBJ2-5, with D unclear. The J call may not be correct, given that the DNA end is closer to TRBJ2-1. The germline CDR1 and CDR2 sequences are SGHAT and FQNNGV. The CDR3 sequence is 13 residues long. The CDR3: CASSPRSYDEQFF. The CDR3 DNA reads TGTGCCAGCAGCCCCCGGAGCTACGATGAGCAGTTCTTC.